The rows below give T cell receptor beta chains drawn from one sample of a study of CD8 T cells in Susac syndrome. TCRdb reanalysed the immunoSEQ multiplex PCR reads using MiXCR and keeps one entry per CDR3 protein. Among 140,000 to 150,000 distinct CDR3 sequences, approximately 95% were seen once, and the ten largest hold about 0.076%. The source material was CD4+ T cells from PBMCs. The receptors here all came from a human donor in good health. CDR3s include the opening cysteine and the closing phenylalanine or tryptophan. Each record gives: J gene, V gene, CDR3 protein.

TRBJ1-2 TRBV5-6 CASSATDLYYGYTF
TRBJ2-6 TRBV3-1 CASSLRGQTGRSGANVLTF
TRBJ2-7 TRBV20-1 CSAEPLAGGYEQYF
TRBJ2-5 TRBV18 CASSPEMETQYF
TRBJ2-3 TRBV10-1 CASSDGGTDTQYF
TRBJ1-2 TRBV11-2 CASSLSTLWYGYTF
TRBJ2-7 TRBV18 CASSPPGREAEQYF
TRBJ2-2 TRBV7-7 CASSPEGDGELFF
TRBJ1-5 TRBV30 CAWSVGGNQPQHF
TRBJ1-5 TRBV7-8 CASSFGRKGPNQPQHF
TRBJ2-7 TRBV9 CASSPREKGYEQYF
TRBJ2-4 TRBV2 CASTGGRLAKNIQYF
TRBJ2-7 TRBV20-1 CSARDPFTGTGGAEQYF
TRBJ2-3 TRBV3-1 CASSRSLAGGSDTQYF
TRBJ2-5 TRBV14 CASSQYLRARETQYF
TRBJ2-7 TRBV29-1 CSEQVFATYEQYF
TRBJ1-2 TRBV20-1 CSARSIVGYGYTF
TRBJ2-1 TRBV12-3/TRBV12-4 CASSLAVAGGHEQFF
TRBJ1-2 TRBV7-9 CASSLAVPALVGYTF
TRBJ2-7 TRBV7-9 CAAGGAGEQYF
TRBJ2-3 TRBV18 CASSPPKGLAGSTDTQYF
TRBJ2-2 TRBV7-9 CASSLDYGGELFF
TRBJ2-5 TRBV12-3/TRBV12-4 CASSLGGTSGSQETQYF
TRBJ2-3 TRBV20-1 CSARADTSTDTQYF
TRBJ2-7 TRBV3-1 CASSQRRLGGYEQYF
TRBJ2-1 TRBV5-1 CASSPVRGEQFF